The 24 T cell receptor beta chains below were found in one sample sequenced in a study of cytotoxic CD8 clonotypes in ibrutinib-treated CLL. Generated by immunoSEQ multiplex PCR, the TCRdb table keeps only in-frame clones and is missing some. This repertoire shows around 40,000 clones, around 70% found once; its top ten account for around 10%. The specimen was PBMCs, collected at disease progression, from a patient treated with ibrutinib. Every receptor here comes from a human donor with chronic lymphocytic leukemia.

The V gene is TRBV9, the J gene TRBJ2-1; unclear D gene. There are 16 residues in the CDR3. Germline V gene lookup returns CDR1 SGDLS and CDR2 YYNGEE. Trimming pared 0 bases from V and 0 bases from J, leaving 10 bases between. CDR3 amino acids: CASSVVEFRSYNEQFF. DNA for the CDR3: TGTGCCAGCAGCGTAGTGGAGTTTCGCTCCTACAATGAGCAGTTCTTC.

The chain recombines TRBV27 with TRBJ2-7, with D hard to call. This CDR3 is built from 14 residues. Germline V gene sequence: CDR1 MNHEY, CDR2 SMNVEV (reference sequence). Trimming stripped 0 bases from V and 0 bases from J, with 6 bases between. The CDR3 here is CASSLSGSSYEQYF. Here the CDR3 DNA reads TGTGCCAGCAGTTTATCCGGTAGCTCCTACGAGCAGTACTTC.

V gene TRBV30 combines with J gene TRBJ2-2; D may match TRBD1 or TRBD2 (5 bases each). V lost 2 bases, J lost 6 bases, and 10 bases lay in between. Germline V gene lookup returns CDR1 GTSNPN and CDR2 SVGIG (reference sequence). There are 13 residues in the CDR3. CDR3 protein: CAWSPGRAGELFF. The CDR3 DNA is TGTGCCTGGAGTCCGGGGCGGGCCGGGGAGCTGTTTTTT.

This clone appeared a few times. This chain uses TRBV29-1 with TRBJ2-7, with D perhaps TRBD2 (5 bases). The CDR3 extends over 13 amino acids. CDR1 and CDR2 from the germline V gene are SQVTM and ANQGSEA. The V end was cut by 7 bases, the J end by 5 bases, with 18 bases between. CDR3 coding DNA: TGCAGCGCCCGGACTGTACGAATCGACGAGCAGTACTTC. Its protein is CSARTVRIDEQYF.

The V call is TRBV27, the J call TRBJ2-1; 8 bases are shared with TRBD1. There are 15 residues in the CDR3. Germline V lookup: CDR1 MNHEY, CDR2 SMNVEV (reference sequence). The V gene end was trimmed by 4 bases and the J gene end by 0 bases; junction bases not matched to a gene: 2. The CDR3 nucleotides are TGTGCCAGCAGTTGGGGGACAGGCTCCTACAATGAGCAGTTCTTC. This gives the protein CASSWGTGSYNEQFF.

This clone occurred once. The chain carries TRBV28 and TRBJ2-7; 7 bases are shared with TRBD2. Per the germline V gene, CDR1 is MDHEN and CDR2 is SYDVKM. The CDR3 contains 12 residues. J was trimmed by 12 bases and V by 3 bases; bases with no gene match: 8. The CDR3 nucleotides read TGTGCCAGCAGTTTTGGGTCGGGAGGCAGGTACTTC. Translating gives CASSFGSGGRYF.

CDR3 sequence: CASSQVVGLAEYYEQYF. In DNA form, the CDR3 reads TGCGCCAGCAGCCAAGTAGTCGGACTAGCGGAGTACTACGAGCAGTACTTC. V is TRBV4-1 and J is TRBJ2-7; 10 positions agree with TRBD2. Germline V gene sequence: CDR1 MGHRA, CDR2 YSYEKL. The CDR3 runs 17 residues. Unmatched junction bases numbered 9, after V lost 1 base and J lost 3 bases.

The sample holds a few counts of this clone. The CDR3 coding sequence is TGTGCCAGCTCACCACGGGGGAACACTGAAGCTTTCTTT. It codes for CASSPRGNTEAFF. The chain is built from TRBV18 and TRBJ1-1; D unresolved. The CDR3 is made up of 13 amino acids. V gave up 1 base and J gave up 1 base, with 4 bases separating them. From germline, CDR1 is KGHSH and CDR2 LQKENI. Full variable domain (outside the CDR3, taken from reference TRBV18 and TRBJ1-1): NAGVMQNPRHLVRRRGQEARLRCSPMKGHSHVYWYRQLPEEGLKFMVYLQKENIIDESGMPKERFSAEFPKEGPSILRIQQVVRGDSAAYFCASSPRGNTEAFFGQGTRLTVV.

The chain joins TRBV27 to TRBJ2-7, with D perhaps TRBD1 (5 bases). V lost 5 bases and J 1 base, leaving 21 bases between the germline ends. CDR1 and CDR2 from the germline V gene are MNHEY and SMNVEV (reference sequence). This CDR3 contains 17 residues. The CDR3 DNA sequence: TGTGCCAGCAGTGGTGCTCCCGGGCAGGGTCCGTCCTACGAGCAGTACTTC. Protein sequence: CASSGAPGQGPSYEQYF.

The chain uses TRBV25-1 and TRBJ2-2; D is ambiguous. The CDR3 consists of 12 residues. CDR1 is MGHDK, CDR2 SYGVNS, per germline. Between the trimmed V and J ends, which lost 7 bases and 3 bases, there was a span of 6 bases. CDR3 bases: TGTGCCAGCACCCTTGACACCGGGGAGCTGTTTTTT. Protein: CASTLDTGELFF.

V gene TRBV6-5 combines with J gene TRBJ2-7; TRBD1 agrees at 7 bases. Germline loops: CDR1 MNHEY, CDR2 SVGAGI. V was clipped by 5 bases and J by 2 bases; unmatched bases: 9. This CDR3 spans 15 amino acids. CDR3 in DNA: TGTGCCAGCAGTCTCCGGGACAGCCAACCCTACGAGCAGTACTTC. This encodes CASSLRDSQPYEQYF.

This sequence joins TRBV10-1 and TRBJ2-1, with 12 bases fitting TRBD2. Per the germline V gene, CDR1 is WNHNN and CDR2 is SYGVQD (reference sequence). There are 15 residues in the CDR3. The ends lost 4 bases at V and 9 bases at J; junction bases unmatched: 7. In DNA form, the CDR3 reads TGCGCCAGCAGTGGGCTAGCGGGGGGGCACGGTGAGCAGTTCTTC. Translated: CASSGLAGGHGEQFF.

The CDR3 DNA is TGTGCCAGCAGTTTATCGGGACCGGGGGTGGGACCCCAGCATTTT. Encoded protein: CASSLSGPGVGPQHF. The chain uses TRBV28 and TRBJ1-5; D is possibly TRBD1 (5 bases). This CDR3 has 15 amino acids. CDR1 and CDR2 (germline): MDHEN, SYDVKM. Trimming left V 1 base short and J 10 bases short, with 17 bases between. Supplemented by reference TRBV28 and TRBJ1-5, the full variable domain reads DVKVTQSSRYLVKRTGEKVFLECVQDMDHENMFWYRQDPGLGLRLIYFSYDVKMKEKGDIPEGYSVSREKKERFSLILESASTNQTSMYLCASSLSGPGVGPQHFGDGTRLSIL.

DNA for the CDR3: TGTGCCAGCAGCTTTGGGAAGGACAGATATAGCAATCAGCCCCAGCATTTT. It translates to CASSFGKDRYSNQPQHF. The chain carries TRBV7-6 and TRBJ1-5, with a possible D match to TRBD1 (6 bases). CDR1 and CDR2 from the germline V gene are SGHVS and FNYEAQ. This CDR3 contains 17 residues. Trimming cost V 3 bases and J 0 bases, with 15 bases left between them.

CDR3 sequence (DNA): TGTGCCAGCAGCTCACCCAGGGGGGGGACAGTGTCTTCCAAAAACATTCAGTACTTC. As protein: CASSSPRGGTVSSKNIQYF. The chain uses TRBV5-6 and TRBJ2-4, with D possibly called TRBD1 or TRBD2 (7 bases each). Germline V CDR1 and CDR2: SGHDT, YYEEEE. The CDR3 has 19 amino acids. Between the trimmed V and J ends, which lost 3 bases and 2 bases, there was a span of 24 bases.

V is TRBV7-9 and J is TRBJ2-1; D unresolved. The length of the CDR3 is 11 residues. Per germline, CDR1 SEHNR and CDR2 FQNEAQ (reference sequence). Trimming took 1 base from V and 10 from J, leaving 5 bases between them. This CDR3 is CASSLELEQFF. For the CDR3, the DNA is TGTGCCAGCAGCTTAGAATTGGAGCAGTTCTTC.

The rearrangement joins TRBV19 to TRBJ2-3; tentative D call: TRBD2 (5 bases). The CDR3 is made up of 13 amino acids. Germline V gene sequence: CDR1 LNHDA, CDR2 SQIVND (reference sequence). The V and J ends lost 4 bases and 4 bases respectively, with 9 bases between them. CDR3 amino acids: CASSSQEADTQYF. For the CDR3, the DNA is TGTGCCAGTAGTAGCCAGGAGGCAGATACGCAGTATTTT.

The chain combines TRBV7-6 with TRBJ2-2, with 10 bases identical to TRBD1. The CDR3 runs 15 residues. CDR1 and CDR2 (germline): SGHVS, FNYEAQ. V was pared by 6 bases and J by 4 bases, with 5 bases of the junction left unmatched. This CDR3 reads CASRDRQGATGELFF. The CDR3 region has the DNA TGTGCCAGCAGGGATCGACAGGGGGCCACCGGGGAGCTGTTTTTT.

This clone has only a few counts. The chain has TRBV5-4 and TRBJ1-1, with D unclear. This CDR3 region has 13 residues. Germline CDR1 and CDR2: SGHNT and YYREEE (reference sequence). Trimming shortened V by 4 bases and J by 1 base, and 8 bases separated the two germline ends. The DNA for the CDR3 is TGTGCCAGCAGCCGGCCTGAGAACACTGAAGCTTTCTTT. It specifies CASSRPENTEAFF.

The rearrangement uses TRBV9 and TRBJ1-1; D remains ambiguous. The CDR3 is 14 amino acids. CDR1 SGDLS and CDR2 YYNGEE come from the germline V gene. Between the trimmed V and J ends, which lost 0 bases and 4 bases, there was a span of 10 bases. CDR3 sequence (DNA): TGTGCCAGCAGCGTAGAAGGGTTGGGCACTGAAGCTTTCTTT. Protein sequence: CASSVEGLGTEAFF.

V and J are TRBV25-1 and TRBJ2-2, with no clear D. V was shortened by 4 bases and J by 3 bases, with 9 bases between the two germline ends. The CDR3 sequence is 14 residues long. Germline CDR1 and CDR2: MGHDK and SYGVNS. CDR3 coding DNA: TGTGCCAGCAGTGTCCGCGCACACACCGGGGAGCTGTTTTTT. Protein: CASSVRAHTGELFF.

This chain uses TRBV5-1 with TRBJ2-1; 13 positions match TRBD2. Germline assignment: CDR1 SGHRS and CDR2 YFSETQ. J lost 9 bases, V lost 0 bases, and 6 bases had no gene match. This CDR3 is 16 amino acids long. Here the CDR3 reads CASSLGGLAGLGEQFF. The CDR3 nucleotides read TGCGCCAGCAGCTTGGGGGGACTAGCGGGATTAGGTGAGCAGTTCTTC.

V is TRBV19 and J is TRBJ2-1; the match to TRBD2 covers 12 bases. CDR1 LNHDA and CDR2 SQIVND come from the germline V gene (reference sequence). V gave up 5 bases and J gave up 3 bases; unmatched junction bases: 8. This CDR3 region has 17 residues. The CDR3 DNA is TGTGCCAGTAGTGTCCTAGCGGGGGGGTCTAACTACAATGAGCAGTTCTTC. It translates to CASSVLAGGSNYNEQFF.

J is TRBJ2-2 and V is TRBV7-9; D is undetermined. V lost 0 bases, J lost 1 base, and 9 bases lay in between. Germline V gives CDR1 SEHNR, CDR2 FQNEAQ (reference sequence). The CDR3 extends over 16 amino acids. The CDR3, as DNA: TGTGCCAGCAGCTTAGCCGACTGGGTGAACACCGGGGAGCTGTTTTTT. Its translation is CASSLADWVNTGELFF.